The present TCR beta chain was sequenced within a study of blood T cell repertoires in COVID-19. Study details: The origin of the acute and convalescent COVID-19 samples was the United States, Italy and Spain. The cDNA or gDNA used as material had been derived from T cells, B-cell-depleted T cells, or PBMCs.

In the original analysis: Estimates of nucleated cell counts were drawn from the amplification of reference gene primers. Clones were sequenced by immunoSEQ multiplex PCR, and TCRdb holds only the in-frame ones, with some missing. V and J calls and clone size are as listed in that table; D and trimming were resolved from the DNA. This table holds approximately 26,000 clones, less than 85% found once. CDR1 is ENHRY and CDR2 is SYGVKD in the germline V gene. The V and J ends lost 11 bases and 4 bases, in that order; junction bases with no gene match: 6. This CDR3 is built from 12 residues. The gene calls are TRBV10-3 and TRBJ2-3; TRBD1 matches at 7 bases. The origin of this receptor is a man older than 75 with active or convalescent COVID-19. The specimen sequenced was peripheral blood. DNA of the CDR3: TGTGCCTCCCAGGGGGACCCAGATACGCAGTATTTT. Translation: CASQGDPDTQYF.